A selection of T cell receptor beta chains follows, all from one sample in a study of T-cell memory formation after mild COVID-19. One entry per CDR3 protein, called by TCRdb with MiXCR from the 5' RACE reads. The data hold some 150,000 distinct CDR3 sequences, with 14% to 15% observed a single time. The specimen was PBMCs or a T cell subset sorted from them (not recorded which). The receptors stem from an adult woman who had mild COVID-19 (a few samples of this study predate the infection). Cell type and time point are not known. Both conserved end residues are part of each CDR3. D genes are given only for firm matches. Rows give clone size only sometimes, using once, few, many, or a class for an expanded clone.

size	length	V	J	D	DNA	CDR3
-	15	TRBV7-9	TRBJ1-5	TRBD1	TGTGCCAGCAGCTTAAGGACAGGGGGCAATCAGCCCCAGCATTTT	CASSLRTGGNQPQHF
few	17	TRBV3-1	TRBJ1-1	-	TGTGCCAGCAGCCAAGCCAGACGACAGAAGGTGAACACTGAAGCTTTCTTT	CASSQARRQKVNTEAFF
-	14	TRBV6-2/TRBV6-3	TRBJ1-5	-	TGTGCCAGCAGTTATGTGGCAGTTGATCAGCCCCAGCATTTT	CASSYVAVDQPQHF
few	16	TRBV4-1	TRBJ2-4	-	TGCGCCAGCAGCCAAGCGTTAGCTAACAGTAAAAACATTCAGTACTTC	CASSQALANSKNIQYF
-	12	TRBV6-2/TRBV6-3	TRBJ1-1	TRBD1	TGTGCCACTGGGACAGATTACACTGAAGCTTTCTTT	CATGTDYTEAFF
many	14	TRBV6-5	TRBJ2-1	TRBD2	TGTGCCAGCAGTAGCGGGAGCTCCTACAATGAGCAGTTCTTC	CASSSGSSYNEQFF
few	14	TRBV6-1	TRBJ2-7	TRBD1	TGTGCCAGCAGTGAATATACAGGGGAATACGAGCAGTACTTC	CASSEYTGEYEQYF
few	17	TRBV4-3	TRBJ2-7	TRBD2	TGCGCCAGCAGCCCGGCACCTCGGACTAGCGGGAGCTACGAGCAGTACTTC	CASSPAPRTSGSYEQYF
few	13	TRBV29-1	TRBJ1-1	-	TGCAGCGTCTCCCCTACAGGGAACACTGAAGCTTTCTTT	CSVSPTGNTEAFF
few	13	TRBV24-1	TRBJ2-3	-	TGTGCCACCAGTGATACGAGCTCAGATACGCAGTATTTT	CATSDTSSDTQYF
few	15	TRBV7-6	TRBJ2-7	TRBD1	TGTGCCAGCAGCCCAACCGGTGAGGGACAGTACGAGCAGTACTTC	CASSPTGEGQYEQYF
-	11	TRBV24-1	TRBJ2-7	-	TGTGCCACCAGTGGGGGGGTCGAGCAGTACTTC	CATSGGVEQYF
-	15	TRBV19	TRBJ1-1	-	TGTGCCAGTAGTACCTGGGGTCAAGGGAACACTGAAGCTTTCTTT	CASSTWGQGNTEAFF
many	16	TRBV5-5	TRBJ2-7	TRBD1	TGTGCCAGCAGCACAAAACCGGGACAGAGCTTCTACGAGCAGTACTTC	CASSTKPGQSFYEQYF
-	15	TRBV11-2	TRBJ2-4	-	TGTGCCAGCAGCCCCATCCAGGTAGCCAAAAACATTCAGTACTTC	CASSPIQVAKNIQYF
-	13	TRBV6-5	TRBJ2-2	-	TGTGCCAGCAGTTACGAGTACTCCGGGGAGCTGTTTTTT	CASSYEYSGELFF
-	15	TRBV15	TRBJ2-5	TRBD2	TGTGCCACCAGCAGATCCCGGGTCGGGGGGGAGACCCAGTACTTC	CATSRSRVGGETQYF
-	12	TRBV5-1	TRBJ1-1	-	TGCGCCAGCAGCGAAGCTGGCACTGAAGCTTTCTTT	CASSEAGTEAFF
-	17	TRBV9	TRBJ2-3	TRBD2	TGTGCCAGCAGCGTAGTACCCCTTGGTAGCGGGAGAGATACGCAGTATTTT	CASSVVPLGSGRDTQYF
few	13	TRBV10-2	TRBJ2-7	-	TGCGCCACCACGGACTATCTCTCCTACGAGCAGTACTTC	CATTDYLSYEQYF
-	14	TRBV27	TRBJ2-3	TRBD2	TGTGCCAGCAGGAGTAGCGGGGTCCTAGATACGCAGTATTTT	CASRSSGVLDTQYF
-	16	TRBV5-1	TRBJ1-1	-	TGCGCCAGCAGCGGGGACGGGGAGCGAGGGATCACTGAAGCTTTCTTT	CASSGDGERGITEAFF
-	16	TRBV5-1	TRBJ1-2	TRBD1	TGCGCCAGCAGCCCAGATGACAGGGTCATTACTTATGGCTACACCTTC	CASSPDDRVITYGYTF
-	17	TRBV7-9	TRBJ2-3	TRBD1	TGTGCCAGCAGCTTATCCCCAAGACCGACAGGGCGCGATACGCAGTATTTT	CASSLSPRPTGRDTQYF
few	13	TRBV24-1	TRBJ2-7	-	TGTGCCACCAGCGGGGGCCCGACCTACGAGCAGTACTTC	CATSGGPTYEQYF
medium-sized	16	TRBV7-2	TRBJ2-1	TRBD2	TGTGCCAGCAGCTTATTGGGCGGGGGGTCCTACAATGAGCAGTTCTTC	CASSLLGGGSYNEQFF
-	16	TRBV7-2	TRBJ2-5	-	TGTGCCAGCAGCTCCCTTAATAGGGGGAGGGGAGAGACCCAGTACTTC	CASSSLNRGRGETQYF